The entry that follows covers one TCR beta chain sequence. Antigen specificity is unknown. This entry belongs to a study of cytomegalovirus exposure and HLA in healthy donors. Study outcomes and limitations: The study listed 150 to 200 cytomegalovirus-associated TCR beta chains. Most TCRs appeared rarely, but some public TCRs recurred in many donors. Immune exposure was documented only through CMV serostatus.

The PCR contained 60 Vbeta and 13 Jbeta primers. Assay used: immunoSEQ multiplex PCR; TCRdb lists only in-frame clones, some missing. Of roughly 170,000 clones listed, around 80% were seen once; the top ten hold around 0.71%. The TCR comes from a female donor in good health and CMV-seronegative. The specimen sequenced was PBMCs.

For the CDR3, the DNA is TGTGCCAGCAGCTCCGGACAGGGAAATCAGCCCCAGCATTTT. The encoded protein is CASSSGQGNQPQHF. The rearrangement joins TRBV7-2 to TRBJ1-5; 8 bases line up with TRBD1. The CDR3 is made up of 14 amino acids. V was pared by 4 bases and J by 4 bases, with 3 bases of the junction left unmatched. Germline-derived CDR1 and CDR2 are SGHTA and FQGNSA. The variable domain in full, with the rest retrieved from reference TRBV7-2 and TRBJ1-5, is GAGVSQSPSNKVTEKGKDVELRCDPISGHTALYWYRQSLGQGLEFLIYFQGNSAPDKSGLPSDRFSAERTGGSVSTLTIQRTQQEDSAVYLCASSSGQGNQPQHFGDGTRLSIL.